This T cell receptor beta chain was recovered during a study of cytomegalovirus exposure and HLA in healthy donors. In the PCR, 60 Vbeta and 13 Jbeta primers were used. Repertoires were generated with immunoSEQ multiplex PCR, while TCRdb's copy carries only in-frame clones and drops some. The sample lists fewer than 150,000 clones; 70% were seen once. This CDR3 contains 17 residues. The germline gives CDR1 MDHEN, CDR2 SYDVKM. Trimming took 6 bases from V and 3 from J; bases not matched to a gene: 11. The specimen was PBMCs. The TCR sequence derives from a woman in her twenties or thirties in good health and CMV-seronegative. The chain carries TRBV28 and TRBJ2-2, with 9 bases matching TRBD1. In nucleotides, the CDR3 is TGTGCCAGCAGACACACAGGGGGCGCCGGGTACACCGGGGAGCTGTTTTTT. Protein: CASRHTGGAGYTGELFF. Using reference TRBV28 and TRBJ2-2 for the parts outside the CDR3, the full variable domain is DVKVTQSSRYLVKRTGEKVFLECVQDMDHENMFWYRQDPGLGLRLIYFSYDVKMKEKGDIPEGYSVSREKKERFSLILESASTNQTSMYLCASRHTGGAGYTGELFFGEGSRLTVL.